Listed here is a single T cell receptor beta chain. These data come from a study of control samples from healthy donors and cancer patients. Repertoires were generated with immunoSEQ multiplex PCR, while TCRdb's copy carries only in-frame clones and drops some. Among 150,000 to 200,000 clones listed, approximately 96% were seen once. V dropped 0 bases and J dropped 11 bases, with 16 bases sitting between them. Germline loops: CDR1 SQVTM, CDR2 ANQGSEA. The CDR3 loop spans 13 amino acids. Sequenced sample: blood. The V call is TRBV29-1, the J call TRBJ2-5; maybe TRBD2 (6 bases). This TCR was recovered from a woman in her 30s in good health. The CDR3 sequence: CSVEEPRRDSQYF. The CDR3 region has the DNA TGCAGCGTTGAAGAACCCCGACGGGACTCGCAGTACTTC.